Listed here are 9 T cell receptor beta chains from one sample, sequenced in a study of cytomegalovirus exposure and HLA in healthy donors. The PCR contained 60 Vbeta and 13 Jbeta primers. Data came from immunoSEQ multiplex PCR; TCRdb stores just in-frame clones and leaves some out. Of 200,000 to 300,000 clones listed, 70% to 90% are singletons. Material: PBMCs. Receptors were obtained from a girl under 10 years old in good health and CMV-seronegative.

This clone was seen a handful of times. The chain combines TRBV2 with TRBJ1-1; D possibly corresponds to TRBD1 (5 bases). Trimming took 8 bases from V and 3 from J, leaving 16 bases between them. Germline assignment: CDR1 SNHLY and CDR2 FYNNEI. The CDR3 loop spans 14 amino acids. CDR3 DNA: TGTGCCAGCCGGTGGGGGGTTTCAGACACTGAAGCTTTCTTT. Translating it yields CASRWGVSDTEAFF.

The V gene is TRBV2, the J gene TRBJ2-5, with 12 bases matching TRBD1. CDR3 length: 18 amino acids. Germline V gene sequence: CDR1 SNHLY, CDR2 FYNNEI. After removal of 5 bases from V and 2 bases from J, the junction contained 12 bases not matched to a gene. This CDR3 is CASSSPGQGALRQETQYF. DNA for the CDR3: TGTGCCAGCAGTTCACCGGGACAGGGGGCGTTACGGCAAGAGACCCAGTACTTC.

CDR3 nucleotide sequence: TGTGCCAGCAGCTTAGTCCCCAACGTGGTAATGGGCAGGCTCGACGAAAAACTGTTTTTT. Amino acid sequence: CASSLVPNVVMGRLDEKLFF. The rearrangement links TRBV11-3 to TRBJ1-4; no definite D call. This CDR3 contains 20 residues. Germline CDR1 SGHNT, CDR2 YENEEA. Trimming stripped 1 base from V and 8 bases from J, with 29 bases between.

V is TRBV2 and J is TRBJ1-4, with TRBD1 identical over 8 bases. There are 14 residues in the CDR3. Germline loops: CDR1 SNHLY, CDR2 FYNNEI. The V segment lost 8 bases and the J segment 3 bases; nucleotides outside the gene matches: 5. CDR3 nucleotide sequence: TGTGCCAGCCTCCTGACAGGGGCTAATGAAAAACTGTTTTTT. The encoded protein is CASLLTGANEKLFF.

To note about this clone: Compared with germline, one end of the junction differs, possibly owing to a read error. J is TRBJ2-7 and V is TRBV5-6; D perhaps matches TRBD1 (6 bases). The CDR3 contains 12 residues. CDR1 and CDR2 (germline): SGHDT, YYEEEE. CDR3 bases: TGTGCCAGCAGCCGCCCCCCGGGACAATGTAACTTC. This codes for CASSRPPGQCNF.

This clone was detected a few times. The chain combines TRBV6-1 with TRBJ1-2, with D hard to call. V was trimmed by 1 base and J by 4 bases, leaving 4 bases between them. The CDR3 has 12 amino acids. CDR1 and CDR2 (germline): MNHNS, SASEGT. CDR3 sequence: CASSEDIYGYTF. The CDR3, as DNA: TGTGCCAGCAGTGAAGACATCTATGGCTACACCTTC.

This clone was seen just once. The gene calls are TRBV7-6 and TRBJ2-1; 7 bases fit TRBD1. V was clipped by 0 bases and J by 0 bases; unmatched bases: 11. The CDR3 runs to 19 residues. Germline CDR1 reads SGHVS; CDR2 reads FNYEAQ. CDR3 amino acids: CASSLAPGTAPSSYNEQFF. CDR3 nucleotides: TGTGCCAGCAGCTTAGCGCCCGGGACAGCGCCATCCTCCTACAATGAGCAGTTCTTC.

The chain is built from TRBV29-1 and TRBJ2-5, with D tentatively TRBD2 (5 bases). This CDR3 has 11 amino acids. Germline lookup yields CDR1 SQVTM and CDR2 ANQGSEA. The V end was cut by 2 bases, the J end by 6 bases, with 7 bases between. The CDR3 nucleotides are TGCAGCGTTGAACGGGGAAAGACCCAGTACTTC. Encoded protein: CSVERGKTQYF. The variable domain in full, completed from reference TRBV29-1 and TRBJ2-5, reads SAVISQKPSRDICQRGTSLTIQCQVDSQVTMMFWYRQQPGQSLTLIATANQGSEATYESGFVIDKFPISRPNLTFSTLTVSNMSPEDSSIYLCSVERGKTQYFGPGTRLLVL.

The J gene is TRBJ2-3, the V gene TRBV6-6; the match to TRBD2 covers 7 bases. Germline trimming cut 6 bases from V and 3 bases from J; bases unmatched to any gene: 0. The CDR3 contains 12 residues. Germline V gives CDR1 MNHNY, CDR2 SVGAGI (reference sequence). This CDR3 reads CASRGGTDTQYF. DNA of the CDR3: TGTGCCAGCAGGGGGGGGACAGATACGCAGTATTTT.